This is a list of T cell receptor beta chains from one sample in a study of blood T cell repertoires in COVID-19. Some clones are missing from TCRdb's copy, which holds only in-frame ones; the method was immunoSEQ multiplex PCR. The data show over 150,000 clones, over 75% seen once. The material sequenced was PBMCs or T cells enriched from blood (not recorded which). These receptors came from a woman aged 50 to 65 who had recovered from COVID-19. Each CDR3 is given with its conserved first and last residue. D genes are given only for firm matches. The size of a clone is reported for some rows only, either as once, few or many, or as a class for expanded clones.

J gene	D gene	V gene	clone size	CDR3 protein	CDR3 DNA
TRBJ2-7	TRBD2	TRBV19	-	CASRLAGGDGEQYF	TGTGCCAGTAGGTTGGCGGGAGGGGACGGCGAGCAGTACTTC
TRBJ1-2	TRBD1	TRBV29-1	-	CSVYPGTGDHGYTF	TGCAGCGTTTACCCCGGGACAGGGGATCATGGCTACACCTTC
TRBJ2-2	TRBD2	TRBV28	once	CASLHSGRPNTGELFF	TGTGCCAGCCTTCATAGCGGGAGGCCAAACACCGGGGAGCTGTTTTTT
TRBJ2-3	-	TRBV15	-	CATSPRGRGTDTQYF	TGTGCCACCAGCCCCCGGGGAAGGGGCACAGATACGCAGTATTTT
TRBJ1-2	TRBD1	TRBV7-2	-	CASSRGTGRNAPNYGYTF	TGTGCCAGCAGCCGCGGGACAGGCCGCAACGCCCCTAACTATGGCTACACCTTC
TRBJ2-7	TRBD1	TRBV10-2	-	CASSQGAHSEQYF	TGCGCCAGCAGTCAGGGGGCGCATAGCGAGCAGTACTTC
TRBJ1-4	-	TRBV11-3	-	CASSLGAKSGSNEKLFF	TGTGCCAGCAGCCTGGGCGCTAAGTCGGGGTCTAATGAAAAACTGTTTTTT
TRBJ1-3	-	TRBV25-1	-	CASSESRAGNTIYF	TGTGCCAGCAGTGAGAGCAGGGCCGGAAACACCATATATTTT
TRBJ1-1	TRBD1	TRBV5-4	-	CASSLGRGLEAFF	TGTGCCAGCAGCTTGGGCAGGGGGCTTGAAGCTTTCTTT
TRBJ2-1	TRBD2	TRBV28	-	CASRKTSGYNEQFF	TGTGCCAGCAGGAAAACTAGCGGATACAATGAGCAGTTCTTC
TRBJ2-1	TRBD2	TRBV5-8	-	CASSFSLGLAHDEQFF	TGTGCCAGCAGCTTTTCATTGGGACTAGCTCACGACGAGCAGTTCTTC
TRBJ2-1	-	TRBV5-1	-	CASSNDRNEQFF	TGCGCCAGCAGCAACGACAGAAATGAGCAGTTCTTC
TRBJ1-1	TRBD1	TRBV28	-	CASSFTGTGAGYTEAFF	TGTGCCAGCAGTTTCACCGGGACAGGGGCGGGGTACACTGAAGCTTTCTTT
TRBJ2-3	-	TRBV2	-	CASGEDDRAGDTQYF	TGTGCTTCAGGGGAGGACGACAGGGCTGGAGATACGCAGTATTTT
TRBJ2-3	-	TRBV10-3	-	CAISETGGTDTQYF	TGTGCCATCAGTGAAACGGGGGGCACAGATACGCAGTATTTT
TRBJ2-1	TRBD1	TRBV30	-	CAWKGDRGGGEQFF	TGTGCCTGGAAAGGGGACAGGGGCGGGGGTGAGCAGTTCTTC
TRBJ1-4	-	TRBV4-2	-	CASSQVPTANEKLFF	TGTGCCAGCAGCCAAGTTCCCACAGCTAATGAAAAACTGTTTTTT
TRBJ1-5	-	TRBV6-5	-	CASSYYRKNQPQHF	TGTGCCAGCAGTTACTACAGAAAAAATCAGCCCCAGCATTTT
TRBJ1-1	-	TRBV21-1	-	CASSKVAPAGTEAFF	TGTGCCAGCAGCAAAGTCGCCCCAGCGGGCACTGAAGCTTTCTTT
TRBJ2-5	-	TRBV2	-	CASSASGPPQETQYF	TGTGCCAGCAGTGCCAGCGGACCCCCCCAAGAGACCCAGTACTTC
TRBJ2-4	-	TRBV27	-	CASRQGGFHPKNIQYF	TGTGCCAGCAGACAGGGGGGGTTTCATCCCAAAAACATTCAGTACTTC
TRBJ2-2	-	TRBV30	-	CAWSVGRGAGELFF	TGTGCCTGGAGTGTAGGCAGGGGGGCCGGGGAGCTGTTTTTT
TRBJ2-6	-	TRBV7-3	-	CASSLQAGIGANVLTF	TGTGCCAGCAGCTTACAAGCAGGGATTGGGGCCAACGTCCTGACTTTC
TRBJ2-7	-	TRBV18	-	CASSPLAPTYEQYF	TGTGCCAGCTCACCTTTAGCGCCTACCTACGAGCAGTACTTC
TRBJ1-3	TRBD1	TRBV18	-	CASSPLTGLYSGNTIYF	TGTGCCAGCTCACCGCTGACAGGGTTGTACTCTGGAAACACCATATATTTT
TRBJ2-3	-	TRBV7-6	once	CASSLGGGRPPDTQYF	TGTGCCAGCAGCTTAGGTGGGGGCAGACCCCCAGATACGCAGTATTTT